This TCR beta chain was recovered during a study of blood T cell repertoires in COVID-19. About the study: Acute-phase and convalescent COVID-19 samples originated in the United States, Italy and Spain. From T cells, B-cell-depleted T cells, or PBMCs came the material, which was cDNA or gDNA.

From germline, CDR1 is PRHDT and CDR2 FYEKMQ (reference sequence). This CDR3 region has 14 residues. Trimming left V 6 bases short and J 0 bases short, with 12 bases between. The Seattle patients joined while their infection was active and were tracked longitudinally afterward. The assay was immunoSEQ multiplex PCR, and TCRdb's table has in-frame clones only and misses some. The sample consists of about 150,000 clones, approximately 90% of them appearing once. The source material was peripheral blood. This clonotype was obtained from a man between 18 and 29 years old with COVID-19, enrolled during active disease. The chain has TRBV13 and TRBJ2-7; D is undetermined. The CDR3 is CASRRLGSSYEQYF. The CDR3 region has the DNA TGTGCCAGCAGGCGACTTGGCAGCTCCTACGAGCAGTACTTC. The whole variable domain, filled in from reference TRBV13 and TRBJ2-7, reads AAGVIQSPRHLIKEKRETATLKCYPIPRHDTVYWYQQGPGQDPQFLISFYEKMQSDKGSIPDRFSAQQFSDYHSELNMSSLELGDSALYFCASRRLGSSYEQYFGPGTRLTVT.